These T cell receptor beta chains were read from a single sample in a study of blood T cells in healthy people across ages. TCRdb independently ran MiXCR on the 5' RACE reads; one entry per CDR3 protein. Of more than 1.4 million distinct CDR3 sequences in the sample, around 39% are singletons; the top ten hold approximately 7.9%. The sample comprised blood. Receptors were obtained from a woman in her late teens or twenties in good health. Both conserved end residues are part of each CDR3. A D gene is named only where the DNA matches it firmly. Some rows have no size entry. The others give once, few or many, or a class for an expanded clone.

TRBJ2-1 17 TRBV5-1 few NA TGCGCCAGCAGCTTGGATGGTTATCCGGACAGTCAAAATGAGCAGTTCTTC CASSLDGYPDSQNEQFF
TRBJ2-1 15 TRBV3-1 few NA TGTGCCAGCAGCCAAGATGGGTATTCCTACAATGAGCAGTTCTTC CASSQDGYSYNEQFF
TRBJ1-2 12 TRBV29-1 NA NA TGCAGCGTTGAAGAGTGGGGATTTGGCTACACCTTC CSVEEWGFGYTF
TRBJ2-7 12 TRBV20-1 NA NA TGCAGTGCTACGGATGTTCAGTACGAGCAGTACTTC CSATDVQYEQYF
TRBJ2-5 13 TRBV29-1 NA NA TGCAGCGTTGAAGGGCAGGGCCCAGAGACCCAGTACTTC CSVEGQGPETQYF
TRBJ2-5 12 TRBV5-1 NA TRBD1 TGCGCCAGCAGTCAAGCACAGGGGGATCCGTACTTC CASSQAQGDPYF
TRBJ2-7 14 TRBV3-1 few NA TGTGCCAGCAGCCACCTGCTTCTCTCCTACGAGCAGTACTTC CASSHLLLSYEQYF
TRBJ2-7 13 TRBV27 NA NA TGTGCCAGCAGTTTAGGGGCAGGATCCGAGCAGTACTTC CASSLGAGSEQYF
TRBJ2-1 16 TRBV6-6 NA TRBD2 TGTGCCAGCAGCCCCGAGGGCGGGGGGGCTAACAATGAGCAGTTCTTC CASSPEGGGANNEQFF
TRBJ2-5 15 TRBV6-1 NA TRBD2 TGTGCCAGCTGTGTACTAGCGGGGGGTGGAGAGACCCAGTACTTC CASCVLAGGGETQYF
TRBJ2-7 14 TRBV11-1 NA NA TGTGCCAGCAGCCTCAAGCGGTTCTCCTACGAGCAGTACTTC CASSLKRFSYEQYF
TRBJ1-1 15 TRBV2 NA TRBD1 TGTGCCAGCAACCGCCAGGGGGCCAAGGACACTGAAGCTTTCTTT CASNRQGAKDTEAFF
TRBJ2-3 14 TRBV7-2 NA NA TGTGCCAGCAGCGTACTCAGTAGCACAGATACGCAGTATTTT CASSVLSSTDTQYF
TRBJ2-1 16 TRBV24-1 NA TRBD2 TGTGCCACCAGTGGGTCACTAGCGTCCTCCTACAATGAGCAGTTCTTC CATSGSLASSYNEQFF
TRBJ1-1 14 TRBV2 NA TRBD1 TGTGCCAGCAAGATCGACAGGGGGGACACTGAAGCTTTCTTT CASKIDRGDTEAFF
TRBJ2-7 13 TRBV29-1 few NA TGCAGCGTTGCACAGGGCAGCTCCTACGAGCAGTACTTC CSVAQGSSYEQYF
TRBJ2-7 15 TRBV18 NA NA TGTGCCAGCCCACCCCAACGACGTAACACCTACGAGCAGTACTTC CASPPQRRNTYEQYF
TRBJ2-1 15 TRBV12-3/TRBV12-4 few TRBD2 TGTGCCAGCCTATGGGGGACTAGCGGCTACAATGAGCAGTTCTTC CASLWGTSGYNEQFF
TRBJ2-3 16 TRBV9 few TRBD2 TGTGCCAGCAGCGGTAGCGGGGGCCATAGCACAGATACGCAGTATTTT CASSGSGGHSTDTQYF
TRBJ2-7 14 TRBV12-3/TRBV12-4 NA NA TGTGCCAGCAGTCCGCCGGGACTCCACTACGAGCAGTACTTC CASSPPGLHYEQYF
TRBJ1-2 14 TRBV12-3/TRBV12-4 few NA TGTGCCAGCAGTCCACCGACAGGCTACTATGGCTACACCTTC CASSPPTGYYGYTF
TRBJ2-3 18 TRBV5-1 few TRBD2 TGCGCCAGCAGCGGTTTGACGCTAGCGGGAGGCCTCACAGATACGCAGTATTTT CASSGLTLAGGLTDTQYF